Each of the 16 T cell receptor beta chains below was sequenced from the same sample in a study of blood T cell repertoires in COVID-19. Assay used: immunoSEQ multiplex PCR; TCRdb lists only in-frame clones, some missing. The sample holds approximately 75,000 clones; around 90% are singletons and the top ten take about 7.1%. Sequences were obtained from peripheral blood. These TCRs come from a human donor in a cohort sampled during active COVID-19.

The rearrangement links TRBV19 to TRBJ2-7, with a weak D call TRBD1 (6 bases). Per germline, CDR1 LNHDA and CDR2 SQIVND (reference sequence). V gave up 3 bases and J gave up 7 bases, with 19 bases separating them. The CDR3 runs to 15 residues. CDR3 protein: CASSIQGSPGNEQYF. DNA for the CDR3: TGTGCCAGTAGTATTCAGGGGTCGCCAGGAAATGAGCAGTACTTC.

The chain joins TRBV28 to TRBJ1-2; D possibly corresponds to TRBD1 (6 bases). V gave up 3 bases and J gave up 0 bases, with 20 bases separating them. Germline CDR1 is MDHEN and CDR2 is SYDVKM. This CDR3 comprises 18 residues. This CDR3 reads CASSFVTRGGTANYGYTF. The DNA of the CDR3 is TGTGCCAGCAGTTTTGTTACTCGTGGGGGCACGGCTAACTATGGCTACACCTTC.

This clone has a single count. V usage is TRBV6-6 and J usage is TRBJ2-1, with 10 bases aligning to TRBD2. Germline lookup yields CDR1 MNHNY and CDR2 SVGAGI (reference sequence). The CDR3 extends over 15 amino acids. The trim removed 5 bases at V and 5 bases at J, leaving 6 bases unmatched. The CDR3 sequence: CASSDSGGHNNEQFF. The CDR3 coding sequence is TGTGCCAGCAGTGATAGCGGGGGGCATAACAATGAGCAGTTCTTC.

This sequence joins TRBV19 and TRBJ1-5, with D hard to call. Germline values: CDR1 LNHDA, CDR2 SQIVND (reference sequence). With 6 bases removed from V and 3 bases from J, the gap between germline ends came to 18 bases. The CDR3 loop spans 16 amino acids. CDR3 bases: TGTGCCAGTAGCCCTGTGGCGGGCCGTCACAATCAGCCCCAGCATTTT. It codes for CASSPVAGRHNQPQHF.

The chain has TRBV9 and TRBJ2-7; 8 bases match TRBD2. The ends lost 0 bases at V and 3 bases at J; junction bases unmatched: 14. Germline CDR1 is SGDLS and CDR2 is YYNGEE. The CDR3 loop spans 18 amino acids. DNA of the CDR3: TGTGCCAGCAGCGTAGGACCCGGGACTAGTATTGGTGGCTACGAGCAGTACTTC. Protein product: CASSVGPGTSIGGYEQYF.

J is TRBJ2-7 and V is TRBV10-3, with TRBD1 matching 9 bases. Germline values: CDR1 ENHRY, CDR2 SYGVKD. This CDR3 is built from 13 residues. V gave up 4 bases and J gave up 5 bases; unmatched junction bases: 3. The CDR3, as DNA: TGTGCCATCAGTGGAGGGACAGGGAACGAGCAGTACTTC. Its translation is CAISGGTGNEQYF.

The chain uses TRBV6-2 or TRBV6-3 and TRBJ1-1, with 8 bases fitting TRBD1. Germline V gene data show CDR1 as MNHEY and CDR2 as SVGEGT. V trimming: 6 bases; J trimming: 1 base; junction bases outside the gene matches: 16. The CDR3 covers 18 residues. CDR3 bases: TGTGCCAGCAGCCCCGGATACGGTCAGGGGGCGCGGAACACTGAAGCTTTCTTT. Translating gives CASSPGYGQGARNTEAFF.

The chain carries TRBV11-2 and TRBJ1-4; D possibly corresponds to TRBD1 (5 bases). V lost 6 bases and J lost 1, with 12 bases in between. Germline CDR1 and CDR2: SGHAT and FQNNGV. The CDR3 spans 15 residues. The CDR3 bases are TGTGCCAGCAGACATTCCCAGGGAACTAATGAAAAACTGTTTTTT. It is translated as CASRHSQGTNEKLFF.

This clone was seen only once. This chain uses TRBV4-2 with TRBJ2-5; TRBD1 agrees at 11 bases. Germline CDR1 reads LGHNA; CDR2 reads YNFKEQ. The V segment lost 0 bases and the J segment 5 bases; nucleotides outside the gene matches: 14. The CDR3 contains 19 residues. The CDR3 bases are TGTGCCAGCAGCCAAGATTCGAGGACAGGGGGCTCCGTATCGGAGACCCAGTACTTC. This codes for CASSQDSRTGGSVSETQYF.

The CDR3 nucleotides are TGTGCCAGCAGCTCAACCTACTTACTAGCGGCGGACGGGGGTGAGCAGTTCTTC. Amino acids: CASSSTYLLAADGGEQFF. V usage is TRBV5-8 and J usage is TRBJ2-1; the match to TRBD2 covers 8 bases. Germline V lookup: CDR1 SGHTS, CDR2 YDEGEE. The CDR3 length is 18 residues. The V gene end was trimmed by 3 bases and the J gene end by 9 bases; junction bases not matched to a gene: 20. The full variable domain, rest sourced from reference TRBV5-8 and TRBJ2-1, is EAGVTQSPTHLIKTRGQQATLRCSPISGHTSVYWYQQALGLGLQFLLWYDEGEERNRGNFPPRFSGRQFPNYSSELNVNALELEDSALYLCASSSTYLLAADGGEQFFGPGTRLTVL.

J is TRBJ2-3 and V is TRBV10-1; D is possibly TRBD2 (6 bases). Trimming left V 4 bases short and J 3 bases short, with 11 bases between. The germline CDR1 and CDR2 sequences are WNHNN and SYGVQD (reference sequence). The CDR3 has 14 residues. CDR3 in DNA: TGCGCCAGCAGTGCGGGGGATGGGACAGATACGCAGTATTTT. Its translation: CASSAGDGTDTQYF.

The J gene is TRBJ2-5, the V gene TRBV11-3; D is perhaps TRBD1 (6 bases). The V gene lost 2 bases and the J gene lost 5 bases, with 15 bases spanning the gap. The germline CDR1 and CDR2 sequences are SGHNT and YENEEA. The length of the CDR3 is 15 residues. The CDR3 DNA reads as TGTGCCAGCAGCTTACACCCGACAGGCATGGAGACCCAGTACTTC. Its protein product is CASSLHPTGMETQYF.

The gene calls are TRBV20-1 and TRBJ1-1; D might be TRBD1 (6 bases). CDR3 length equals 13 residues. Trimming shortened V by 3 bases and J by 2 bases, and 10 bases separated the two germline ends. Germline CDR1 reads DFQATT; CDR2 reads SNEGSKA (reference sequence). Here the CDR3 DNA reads TGCAGTGCTAGTGCAGGGGCAAACACTGAAGCTTTCTTT. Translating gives CSASAGANTEAFF.

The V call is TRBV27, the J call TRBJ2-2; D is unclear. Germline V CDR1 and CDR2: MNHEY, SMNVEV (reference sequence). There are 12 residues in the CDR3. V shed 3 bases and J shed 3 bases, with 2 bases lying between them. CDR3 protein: CASSFDTGELFF. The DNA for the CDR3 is TGTGCCAGCAGTTTCGACACCGGGGAGCTGTTTTTT.

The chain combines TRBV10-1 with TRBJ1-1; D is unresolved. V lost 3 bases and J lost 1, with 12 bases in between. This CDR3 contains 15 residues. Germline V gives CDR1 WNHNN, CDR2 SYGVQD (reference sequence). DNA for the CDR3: TGCGCCAGCAGTGACGGGTCACTTGGGAACACTGAAGCTTTCTTT. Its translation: CASSDGSLGNTEAFF.

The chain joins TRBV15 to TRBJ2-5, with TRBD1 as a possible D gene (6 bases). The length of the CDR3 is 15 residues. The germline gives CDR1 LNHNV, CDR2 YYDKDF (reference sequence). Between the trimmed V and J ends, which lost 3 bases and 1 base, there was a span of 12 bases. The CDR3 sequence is CATSSGRGSQETQYF. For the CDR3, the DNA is TGTGCCACCAGCAGCGGCAGGGGCAGCCAAGAGACCCAGTACTTC.